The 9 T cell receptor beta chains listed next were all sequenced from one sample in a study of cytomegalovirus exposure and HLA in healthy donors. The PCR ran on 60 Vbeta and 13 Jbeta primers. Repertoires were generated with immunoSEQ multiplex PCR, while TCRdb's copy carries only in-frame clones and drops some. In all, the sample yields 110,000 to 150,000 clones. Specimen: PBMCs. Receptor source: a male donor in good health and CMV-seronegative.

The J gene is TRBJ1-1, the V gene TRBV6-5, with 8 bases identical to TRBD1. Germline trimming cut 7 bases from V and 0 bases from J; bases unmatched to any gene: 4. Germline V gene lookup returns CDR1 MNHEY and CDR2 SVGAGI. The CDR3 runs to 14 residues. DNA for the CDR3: TGTGCCAGCACCCTGGACAGGGTGAACACTGAAGCTTTCTTT. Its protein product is CASTLDRVNTEAFF.

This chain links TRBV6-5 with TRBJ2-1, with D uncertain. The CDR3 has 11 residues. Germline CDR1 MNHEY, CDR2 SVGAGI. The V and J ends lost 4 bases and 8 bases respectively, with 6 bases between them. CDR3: CASSLSHEQFF. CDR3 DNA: TGTGCCAGCAGTTTAAGCCATGAGCAGTTCTTC.

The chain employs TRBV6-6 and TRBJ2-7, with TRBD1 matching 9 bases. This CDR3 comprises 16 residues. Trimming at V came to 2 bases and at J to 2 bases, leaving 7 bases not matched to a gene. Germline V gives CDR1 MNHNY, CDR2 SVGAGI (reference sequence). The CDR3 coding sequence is TGTGCCAGCAGTTACGCCGACAGGGGGGCCGCCTACGAGCAGTACTTC. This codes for CASSYADRGAAYEQYF.

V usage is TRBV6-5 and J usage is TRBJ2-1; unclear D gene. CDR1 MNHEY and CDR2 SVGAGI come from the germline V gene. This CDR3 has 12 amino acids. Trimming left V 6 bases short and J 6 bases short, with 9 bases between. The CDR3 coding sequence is TGTGCCAGCAGCTTCGGGTCCAATGAGCAGTTCTTC. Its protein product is CASSFGSNEQFF.

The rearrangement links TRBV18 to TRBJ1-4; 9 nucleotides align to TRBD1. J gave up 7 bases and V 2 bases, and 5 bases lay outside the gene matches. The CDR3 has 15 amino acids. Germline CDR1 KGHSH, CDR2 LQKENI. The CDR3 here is CASSPTGTGFEKLFF. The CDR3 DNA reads TGTGCCAGCTCACCAACCGGGACAGGGTTTGAAAAACTGTTTTTT. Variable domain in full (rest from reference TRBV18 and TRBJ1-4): NAGVMQNPRHLVRRRGQEARLRCSPMKGHSHVYWYRQLPEEGLKFMVYLQKENIIDESGMPKERFSAEFPKEGPSILRIQQVVRGDSAAYFCASSPTGTGFEKLFFGSGTQLSVL.

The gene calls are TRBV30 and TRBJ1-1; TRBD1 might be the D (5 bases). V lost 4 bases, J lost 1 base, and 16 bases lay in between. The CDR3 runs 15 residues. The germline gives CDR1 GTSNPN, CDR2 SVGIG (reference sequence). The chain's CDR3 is CAWTLVGAKNTEAFF. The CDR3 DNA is TGTGCCTGGACCCTTGTAGGGGCTAAGAACACTGAAGCTTTCTTT.

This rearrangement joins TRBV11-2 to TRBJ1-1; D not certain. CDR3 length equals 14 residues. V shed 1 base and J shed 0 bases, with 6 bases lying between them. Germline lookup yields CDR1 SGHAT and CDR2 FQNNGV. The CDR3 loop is CASSLAHLNTEAFF. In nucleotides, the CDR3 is TGTGCCAGCAGCTTAGCTCACTTGAACACTGAAGCTTTCTTT.

The CDR3 is CAWSVDRRTFF. CDR3 nucleotides: TGTGCCTGGAGTGTGGACAGGAGGACTTTCTTT. The chain is built from TRBV30 and TRBJ1-1, with 7 bases lining up with TRBD1. The junction had 4 bases not matched to a gene; V was cut back by 0 bases and J by 12 bases. CDR3 length: 11 amino acids. Germline CDR1 is GTSNPN and CDR2 is SVGIG (reference sequence).

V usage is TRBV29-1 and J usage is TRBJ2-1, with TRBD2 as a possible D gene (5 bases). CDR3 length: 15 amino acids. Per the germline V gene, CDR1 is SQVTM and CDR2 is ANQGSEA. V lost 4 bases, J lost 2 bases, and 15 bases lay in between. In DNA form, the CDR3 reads TGCAGCGTTGTCTTAGGCGGGCTCACCTACAATGAGCAGTTCTTC. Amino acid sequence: CSVVLGGLTYNEQFF.